Below are 25 T cell receptor beta chains sequenced from a single sample in a study of blood T cell repertoires in COVID-19. Only in-frame clones appear in the TCRdb table, and some are missing; sequencing was by immunoSEQ multiplex PCR. The sample consists of some 52,000 clones, roughly nine tenths of them appearing once. The sequenced sample consisted of peripheral blood. Receptors were obtained from a man in his sixties with active COVID-19.

The chain links TRBV28 to TRBJ2-3; 7 bases fit TRBD2. The CDR3 sequence is 16 residues long. The trim removed 3 bases at V and 2 bases at J, leaving 8 bases unmatched. Germline loops: CDR1 MDHEN, CDR2 SYDVKM. The CDR3 coding sequence is TGTGCCAGCAGTTTCGGTCGCGGGAGTAACACAGATACGCAGTATTTT. Protein product: CASSFGRGSNTDTQYF.

The rearrangement joins TRBV15 to TRBJ2-7, with a tentative D call TRBD2 (5 bases). V was pared by 0 bases and J by 1 base, with 13 bases between. The germline CDR1 and CDR2 sequences are LNHNV and YYDKDF (reference sequence). There are 16 residues in the CDR3. The CDR3: CATSRDEGRTSYEQYF. The CDR3 DNA follows: TGTGCCACCAGCAGAGATGAGGGCAGAACTTCCTACGAGCAGTACTTC.

The chain links TRBV4-2 to TRBJ1-1; 8 nucleotides align to TRBD1. CDR1 is LGHNA, CDR2 YNFKEQ, per germline. The CDR3 runs 15 residues. The J segment lost 5 bases and the V segment lost 3 bases, leaving 8 bases of the junction unmatched. CDR3 nucleotide sequence: TGTGCCAGCAGCCATGGCGGACAGGGCAATACTGAAGCTTTCTTT. Amino acids: CASSHGGQGNTEAFF.

CDR3 DNA sequence: TGTGCCATCAGTGACGCGAGCGGGGACAATGAGCAGTTCTTC. Encoded protein: CAISDASGDNEQFF. This sequence joins TRBV10-3 and TRBJ2-1; 7 bases map to TRBD2. Germline V gene sequence: CDR1 ENHRY, CDR2 SYGVKD. The trim removed 3 bases at V and 5 bases at J, leaving 4 bases unmatched. This CDR3 spans 14 amino acids.

This clone was counted only a few times. The rearrangement uses TRBV5-8 and TRBJ1-5, with 7 bases identical to TRBD1. CDR1 is SGHTS, CDR2 YDEGEE, per germline. Losses at the gene ends were 0 bases for V and 0 bases for J; bases not matched to a gene: 3. CDR3 size: 16 residues. DNA for the CDR3: TGTGCCAGCAGCTTGGTGACAGGGTCTAGCAATCAGCCCCAGCATTTT. Its protein is CASSLVTGSSNQPQHF. The whole variable domain, remainder taken from reference TRBV5-8 and TRBJ1-5, is EAGVTQSPTHLIKTRGQQATLRCSPISGHTSVYWYQQALGLGLQFLLWYDEGEERNRGNFPPRFSGRQFPNYSSELNVNALELEDSALYLCASSLVTGSSNQPQHFGDGTRLSIL.

This clone was recorded once. The J gene is TRBJ2-1, the V gene TRBV7-2; 11 positions match TRBD2. The junction had 8 bases not matched to a gene; V was cut back by 1 base and J by 12 bases. The CDR3 extends over 15 amino acids. CDR1 and CDR2 (germline): SGHTA, FQGNSA. This CDR3 reads CASSLELAGEGVQFF. CDR3 nucleotides: TGTGCCAGCAGCTTAGAACTAGCGGGAGAAGGGGTGCAGTTCTTC.

The genes are TRBV7-9 and TRBJ1-5, with 7 nucleotides matching TRBD1. In germline, CDR1 is SEHNR, CDR2 FQNEAQ (reference sequence). The CDR3 contains 16 residues. V trimming: 5 bases; J trimming: 0 bases; junction bases outside the gene matches: 7. CDR3 sequence: CASSHDRAHSNQPQHF. CDR3 DNA sequence: TGTGCCAGCAGCCACGACAGGGCCCATAGCAATCAGCCCCAGCATTTT.

This clone was counted only a few times. This chain links TRBV4-3 with TRBJ1-5, with 8 bases fitting TRBD1. Germline V lookup: CDR1 LGHNA, CDR2 YSLEER. The CDR3 loop spans 15 amino acids. V gave up 1 base and J gave up 5 bases; unmatched junction bases: 4. CDR3 protein: CASSQADRDDQPQHF. For the CDR3, the DNA is TGCGCCAGCAGCCAAGCGGACAGGGACGATCAGCCCCAGCATTTT.

CDR3 protein: CASSQSGQPETQYF. DNA of the CDR3: TGTGCCAGCAGCCAAAGTGGACAGCCAGAGACCCAGTACTTC. This rearrangement joins TRBV7-2 to TRBJ2-5; D is possibly TRBD1 (6 bases). Trimming stripped 5 bases from V and 4 bases from J, with 14 bases between. CDR1 and CDR2 (germline): SGHTA, FQGNSA. The length of the CDR3 is 14 residues.

The rearrangement joins TRBV24-1 to TRBJ2-1; D may be TRBD2 (6 bases). CDR1 and CDR2 (germline): KGHDR, SFDVKD. V lost 10 bases to trimming and J lost 15 bases, with 15 bases between them. The CDR3 totals 10 residues. CDR3 nucleotides: TGTGCCACACGGGACTCACGTCCGTTCTTC. Amino acid sequence: CATRDSRPFF.

This chain joins TRBV7-9 and TRBJ2-7; tentatively, D is TRBD2 (5 bases). Trimming removed 1 base from V and 5 bases from J, with 9 bases in between. This CDR3 region has 13 residues. Germline V gives CDR1 SEHNR, CDR2 FQNEAQ (reference sequence). CDR3 amino acids: CASSLVLVDEQYF. The CDR3 coding sequence is TGTGCCAGCAGCTTAGTACTAGTGGACGAGCAGTACTTC.

V usage is TRBV6-5 and J usage is TRBJ1-1; D possibly corresponds to TRBD1 (6 bases). There are 14 residues in the CDR3. Trimming pared 8 bases from V and 5 bases from J, leaving 18 bases between. Germline loops: CDR1 MNHEY, CDR2 SVGAGI. CDR3 loop: CASRMGARVTEAFF. The DNA for the CDR3 is TGTGCCAGCCGCATGGGGGCAAGAGTTACTGAAGCTTTCTTT.

This chain links TRBV29-1 with TRBJ1-5, with D hard to call. Trimming took 4 bases from V and 2 from J, leaving 15 bases between them. The CDR3 is 15 residues long. Germline V gene data show CDR1 as SQVTM and CDR2 as ANQGSEA. The CDR3 reads CSVADGFLGNQPQHF. The DNA of the CDR3 is TGCAGCGTTGCAGACGGGTTCTTGGGCAATCAGCCCCAGCATTTT.

The V and J genes are TRBV6-5 and TRBJ2-1; TRBD2 matches 7 bases. The CDR3 is made up of 15 amino acids. Germline lookup yields CDR1 MNHEY and CDR2 SVGAGI. V trimming: 5 bases; J trimming: 0 bases; junction bases outside the gene matches: 4. In DNA form, the CDR3 reads TGTGCCAGCAGTCTAGCGGACCTCTCCTACAATGAGCAGTTCTTC. This encodes CASSLADLSYNEQFF.

CDR3 protein: CASSLAALAGVDTQYF. For the CDR3, the DNA is TGTGCCAGCAGCTTAGCGGCGCTAGCGGGAGTAGATACGCAGTATTTT. J is TRBJ2-3 and V is TRBV7-8, with 10 bases lining up with TRBD2. Trimming took 0 bases from V and 5 from J; bases not matched to a gene: 5. CDR1 SGHVS and CDR2 FQNEAQ come from the germline V gene. This CDR3 has 16 residues.

This sequence joins TRBV7-3 and TRBJ2-1; 7 bases align to TRBD1. After removal of 5 bases from V and 3 bases from J, the junction contained 7 bases not matched to a gene. The V gene's germline CDR1 is SGHTA and CDR2 FQGTGA. The CDR3 extends over 15 amino acids. The CDR3 loop is CASSTSRDSYNEQFF. CDR3 nucleotides: TGTGCCAGCAGCACGTCCCGGGACAGCTACAATGAGCAGTTCTTC.

This clone was counted a single time. The chain joins TRBV28 to TRBJ1-2; TRBD1 is a possible D gene (6 bases). V was clipped by 7 bases and J by 1 base, with 10 bases between them. The germline V gene encodes CDR1 MDHEN and CDR2 SYDVKM. There are 13 residues in the CDR3. CDR3 amino acids: CASTQGGNYGYTF. In DNA, the CDR3 is TGTGCCAGCACACAAGGGGGTAACTATGGCTACACCTTC.

V and J are TRBV11-2 and TRBJ1-3; D unclear. With 1 base removed from V and 4 bases from J, the gap between germline ends came to 14 bases. The germline CDR1 and CDR2 sequences are SGHAT and FQNNGV. The CDR3 has 16 amino acids. This CDR3 reads CASSLVGSSAGNTIYF. Here the CDR3 DNA reads TGTGCCAGCAGCTTAGTGGGCAGTTCAGCCGGAAACACCATATATTTT.

The rearrangement joins TRBV9 to TRBJ1-1; D is possibly TRBD1 (6 bases). Trimming shortened V by 4 bases and J by 7 bases, and 20 bases separated the two germline ends. Germline V lookup: CDR1 SGDLS, CDR2 YYNGEE. The length of the CDR3 is 15 residues. The CDR3 spells CASSTRSGGRFEAFF. The CDR3 DNA follows: TGTGCCAGCAGCACCCGGTCCGGGGGGCGTTTTGAAGCTTTCTTT. Full variable domain (rest looked up from reference TRBV9 and TRBJ1-1): DSGVTQTPKHLITATGQRVTLRCSPRSGDLSVYWYQQSLDQGLQFLIQYYNGEERAKGNILERFSAQQFPDLHSELNLSSLELGDSALYFCASSTRSGGRFEAFFGQGTRLTVV.

The CDR3 coding sequence is TGTGCCAGCAGCTTGGTGGACAGTAATGAGCAGTTCTTC. It is translated as CASSLVDSNEQFF. The rearrangement joins TRBV5-6 to TRBJ2-1, with a tentative D call TRBD1 (6 bases). The CDR3 contains 13 residues. Germline CDR1 is SGHDT and CDR2 is YYEEEE. The V end lost 0 bases, the J end lost 7 bases, and 8 bases lay between the germline ends.

V gene TRBV11-2 combines with J gene TRBJ2-1, with D possibly being TRBD1 (5 bases). V gave up 2 bases and J gave up 8 bases, with 7 bases separating them. Per the germline V gene, CDR1 is SGHAT and CDR2 is FQNNGV. CDR3 length: 12 amino acids. The CDR3 nucleotides are TGTGCCAGCAGCTTAAGGGGCGATGAGCAGTTCTTC. Protein sequence: CASSLRGDEQFF.

This clone was seen more than once but under ten times. The chain recombines TRBV6-2 or TRBV6-3 with TRBJ1-5; D unclear. The germline CDR1 and CDR2 sequences are MNHEY and SVGEGT. This CDR3 region has 13 residues. With 6 bases removed from V and 7 bases from J, the gap between germline ends came to 13 bases. CDR3: CASSPLLRQPQHF. As DNA, the CDR3 is TGTGCCAGCAGCCCACTCCTTCGGCAGCCCCAGCATTTT.

This clone was found a few times. J is TRBJ1-1 and V is TRBV2, with D unresolved. Germline values: CDR1 SNHLY, CDR2 FYNNEI. The V end lost 3 bases, the J end lost 11 bases, and 13 bases lay between the germline ends. The CDR3 is made up of 12 amino acids. The CDR3 DNA is TGTGCCAGCAGTGAGTCGGGAAGACGCGCTTTCTTT. Its protein product is CASSESGRRAFF.

V and J are TRBV2 and TRBJ2-3, with 9 bases matching TRBD2. The V segment lost 4 bases and the J segment 3 bases; nucleotides outside the gene matches: 5. Germline V CDR1 and CDR2: SNHLY, FYNNEI. CDR3 length equals 15 residues. The DNA for the CDR3 is TGTGCCAGCAGTGTTAGCGGGAGCAATACAGATACGCAGTATTTT. Protein sequence: CASSVSGSNTDTQYF.

V gene TRBV28 combines with J gene TRBJ1-1; tentative D call: TRBD1 (5 bases). Looked up from germline, CDR1 is MDHEN and CDR2 is SYDVKM. V was pared by 2 bases and J by 5 bases, with 12 bases between. There are 14 residues in the CDR3. This CDR3 reads CASSLPGRGTEAFF. CDR3 DNA: TGTGCCAGCAGTTTACCCGGGAGGGGAACTGAAGCTTTCTTT.